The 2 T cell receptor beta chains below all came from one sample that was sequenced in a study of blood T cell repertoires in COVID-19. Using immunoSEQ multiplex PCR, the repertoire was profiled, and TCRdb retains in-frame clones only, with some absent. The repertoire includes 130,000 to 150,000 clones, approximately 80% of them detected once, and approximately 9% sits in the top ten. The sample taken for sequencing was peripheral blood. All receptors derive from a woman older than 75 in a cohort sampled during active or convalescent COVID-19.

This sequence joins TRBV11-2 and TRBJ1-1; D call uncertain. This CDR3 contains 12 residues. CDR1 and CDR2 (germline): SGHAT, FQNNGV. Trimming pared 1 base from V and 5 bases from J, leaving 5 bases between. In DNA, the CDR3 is TGTGCCAGCAGCTTAGGGAGGACTGAAGCTTTCTTT. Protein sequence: CASSLGRTEAFF. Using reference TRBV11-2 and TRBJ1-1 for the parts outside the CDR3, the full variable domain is EAGVAQSPRYKIIEKRQSVAFWCNPISGHATLYWYQQILGQGPKLLIQFQNNGVVDDSQLPKDRFSAERLKGVDSTLKIQPAKLEDSAVYLCASSLGRTEAFFGQGTRLTVV.

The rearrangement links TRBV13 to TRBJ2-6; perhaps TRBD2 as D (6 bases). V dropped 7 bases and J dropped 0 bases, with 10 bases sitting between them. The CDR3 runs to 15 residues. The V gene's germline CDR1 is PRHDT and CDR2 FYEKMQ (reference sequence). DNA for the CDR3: TGTGCCAGCACCGCGGGGAGCTCTGGGGCCAACGTCCTGACTTTC. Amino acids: CASTAGSSGANVLTF.